The 6 T cell receptor beta chains listed next were all sequenced from one sample in a study of Graves' ophthalmopathy and Graves' hyperthyroidism. RNA served as the template for amplifying TCR beta CDR3 regions. HTBI primers primed a first-round RT-PCR, and a second-round multiplex PCR followed. TCRdb analysed the multiplex PCR reads with MiXCR anew, one entry per CDR3 protein. Seen here are 900,000 to 1,200,000 distinct CDR3 sequences, approximately 35% observed once, and the top ten hold 11%. Material for sequencing was peripheral blood or thyroid tissue (not recorded which). All receptors derive from an adult man with Graves' hyperthyroidism.

As for this clonotype: This may come from a read error, since a much larger clone is one base off. The genes are TRBV12-3 or TRBV12-4 and TRBJ1-4, with D maybe TRBD1 (5 bases). The V end lost 4 bases, the J end lost 8 bases, and 17 bases lay between the germline ends. There are 15 residues in the CDR3. CDR3 in amino acids: CASSSSGRGDEKLFF. The CDR3 DNA follows: TGTGCCAGCAGTTCATCGGGACGGGGTGACGAAAAACTGTTTTTT.

J is TRBJ1-2 and V is TRBV6-5; TRBD1 agrees at 7 bases. Unmatched junction bases numbered 8, after V lost 6 bases and J lost 4 bases. Germline V CDR1 and CDR2: MNHEY, SVGAGI. The CDR3 length is 14 residues. CDR3 loop: CASSQDRAVYGYTF. The CDR3 bases are TGTGCCAGCAGCCAAGACAGGGCGGTCTATGGCTACACCTTC.

This sequence joins TRBV5-1 and TRBJ1-5; the match to TRBD1 covers 9 bases. The CDR3 contains 14 residues. The V gene end was trimmed by 4 bases and the J gene end by 11 bases; junction bases not matched to a gene: 10. The V gene's germline CDR1 is SGHRS and CDR2 YFSETQ. The DNA of the CDR3 is TGCGCCAGCAGCGTAAGACAGGGGGAAGAGACCCAGCATTTT. Translation: CASSVRQGEETQHF.

In its sample, this clonotype was seen many times. The rearrangement uses TRBV29-1 and TRBJ2-7, with D perhaps matching TRBD1 or TRBD2 (6 bases each). V was trimmed by 4 bases and J by 3 bases, leaving 13 bases between them. Germline V CDR1 and CDR2: SQVTM, ANQGSEA. The CDR3 sequence is 13 residues long. DNA of the CDR3: TGCAGCGTTGTGACGGGGGCGGGCTACGAGCAGTACTTC. It is translated as CSVVTGAGYEQYF.

This clonotype has a count of ten or more. V usage is TRBV14 and J usage is TRBJ1-5; possible D gene TRBD1, 6 bases. V lost 4 bases and J 3 bases, leaving 10 bases between the germline ends. CDR1 is SGHDN and CDR2 is FVKESK in the germline V gene. The length of the CDR3 is 14 residues. In DNA form, the CDR3 reads TGTGCCAGCAGCCTACAGGGTCTCAATCAGCCCCAGCATTTT. Translating it yields CASSLQGLNQPQHF.

The rearrangement joins TRBV30 to TRBJ1-1; 9 bases are a match to TRBD1. The CDR3 length is 13 residues. J lost 4 bases, V lost 4 bases, and 4 bases had no gene match. Germline V gene lookup returns CDR1 GTSNPN and CDR2 SVGIG (reference sequence). Here the CDR3 DNA reads TGTGCCTGGAATCCGGGACAGGGCACTGAAGCTTTCTTT. It yields the protein CAWNPGQGTEAFF.